These 23 T cell receptor beta chains came from one sample sequenced in a study of shared clonotypes between healthy human individuals. The protocol was immunoSEQ multiplex PCR, while the TCRdb copy is restricted to in-frame clones and leaves out a portion. The table records hundreds of thousands of clones, roughly 95% of them present only once. Sequencing was carried out using naive CD4+ T cells sorted from blood. Specified subset: CD45RA+ positively selected. These receptors all come from a woman aged 25 to 39 in good health.

The V call is TRBV6-5, the J call TRBJ2-1; 9 bases map to TRBD2. V trimming: 3 bases; J trimming: 4 bases; junction bases outside the gene matches: 7. The CDR3 is 16 amino acids. CDR1 and CDR2 from the germline V gene are MNHEY and SVGAGI. CDR3 residues: CASSYSFLAGYNEQFF. For the CDR3, the DNA is TGTGCCAGCAGTTATAGTTTCCTAGCGGGGTACAATGAGCAGTTCTTC.

V usage is TRBV7-9 and J usage is TRBJ2-2, with a weak D call TRBD1 (5 bases). The V gene lost 7 bases and the J gene lost 1 base, with 10 bases spanning the gap. The CDR3 contains 14 residues. The V gene's germline CDR1 is SEHNR and CDR2 FQNEAQ (reference sequence). The CDR3 coding sequence is TGTGCCAGCACCAAAGGGGAGAACACCGGGGAGCTGTTTTTT. This sequence encodes CASTKGENTGELFF.

This clone was seen a single time. V is TRBV5-1 and J is TRBJ1-3, with D perhaps TRBD1 (6 bases). Germline V gives CDR1 SGHRS, CDR2 YFSETQ. V was shortened by 4 bases and J by 0 bases, with 8 bases between the two germline ends. The CDR3 runs to 14 residues. The CDR3 sequence is CASSGDNSGNTIYF. CDR3 nucleotides: TGCGCCAGCAGCGGGGACAACTCTGGAAACACCATATATTTT. Looking up the rest from reference TRBV5-1 and TRBJ1-3 gives the full variable domain: KAGVTQTPRYLIKTRGQQVTLSCSPISGHRSVSWYQQTPGQGLQFLFEYFSETQRNKGNFPGRFSGRQFSNSRSEMNVSTLELGDSALYLCASSGDNSGNTIYFGEGSWLTVV.

The rearrangement links TRBV5-1 to TRBJ1-2, with no clear D. Germline CDR1 reads SGHRS; CDR2 reads YFSETQ. V lost 0 bases and J lost 4, with 13 bases in between. The length of the CDR3 is 15 residues. The CDR3: CASSLEPGRTYGYTF. The CDR3, as DNA: TGCGCCAGCAGCTTGGAACCTGGCAGAACCTATGGCTACACCTTC.

The chain employs TRBV5-8 and TRBJ1-2, with no clear D. CDR3 length equals 12 residues. V lost 4 bases and J lost 8, with 12 bases in between. The germline V gene encodes CDR1 SGHTS and CDR2 YDEGEE. The CDR3 bases are TGTGCCAGCAGCCCCCGACTTCCGGGCTACACCTTC. The encoded protein is CASSPRLPGYTF.

The V call is TRBV11-2, the J call TRBJ2-3; 14 bases agree with TRBD2. Germline V gives CDR1 SGHAT, CDR2 FQNNGV. The CDR3 totals 18 residues. V lost 5 bases to trimming and J lost 4 bases; unmatched junction nucleotides: 11. The CDR3 sequence is CASSRTGTSGSAADTQYF. CDR3 nucleotides: TGTGCCAGCAGCCGGACCGGGACTAGCGGGAGTGCGGCAGATACGCAGTATTTT.

This clone was detected once. V is TRBV27 and J is TRBJ2-7, with TRBD2 matching 11 bases. The CDR3 has 18 amino acids. The junction had 13 bases not matched to a gene; V was cut back by 3 bases and J by 3 bases. Germline values: CDR1 MNHEY, CDR2 SMNVEV (reference sequence). CDR3 coding DNA: TGTGCCAGCAGTTTCAGAGTAGCGGGAGGGCCATGGGGCTACGAGCAGTACTTC. Amino acid sequence: CASSFRVAGGPWGYEQYF.

V is TRBV7-2 and J is TRBJ2-7; 9 nucleotides agree with TRBD2. The CDR3 spans 15 residues. The trim removed 4 bases at V and 3 bases at J, leaving 7 bases unmatched. From germline, CDR1 is SGHTA and CDR2 FQGNSA. The CDR3 loop reads CASSYTGTSHYEQYF. The DNA of the CDR3 is TGTGCCAGCAGCTACACCGGGACTAGCCACTACGAGCAGTACTTC.

The CDR3 DNA is TGTGCCAGCAGTGAAGCGCCTCCGACTAGCGGGCACACCGGGGAGCTGTTTTTT. It specifies CASSEAPPTSGHTGELFF. V gene TRBV6-1 combines with J gene TRBJ2-2; 10 nucleotides line up with TRBD2. The CDR3 consists of 18 residues. Germline CDR1 is MNHNS and CDR2 is SASEGT. Losses at the gene ends were 0 bases for V and 3 bases for J; bases not matched to a gene: 7.

The gene calls are TRBV27 and TRBJ1-1; D unresolved. V lost 3 bases and J 4 bases, leaving 9 bases between the germline ends. The CDR3 spans 13 residues. CDR1 is MNHEY, CDR2 SMNVEV, per germline (reference sequence). This CDR3 reads CASSFRVSTEAFF. CDR3 nucleotides: TGTGCCAGCAGTTTTAGGGTATCCACTGAAGCTTTCTTT.

The V and J genes are TRBV18 and TRBJ2-7; D is uncertain. Germline CDR1 reads KGHSH; CDR2 reads LQKENI. Trimming stripped 4 bases from V and 4 bases from J, with 20 bases between. This CDR3 is built from 16 residues. The CDR3 DNA is TGTGCCAGCTCACAGCGATCATTGGGCTACAATTACGAGCAGTACTTC. Protein sequence: CASSQRSLGYNYEQYF.

Notes on this clone: Other DNA sequences within the sample encode an identical CDR3. The chain carries TRBV18 and TRBJ2-5; D might be TRBD2 (5 bases). This CDR3 is 14 amino acids long. CDR1 is KGHSH, CDR2 LQKENI, per germline. Trimming took off 2 bases at V and 2 bases at J, with 9 bases between the two ends. The CDR3 sequence is CASSPRAAQETQYF. In DNA form, the CDR3 reads TGTGCCAGCTCACCAAGAGCGGCTCAAGAGACCCAGTACTTC.

The rearrangement joins TRBV18 to TRBJ1-1; no reliable D call. The CDR3 has 17 amino acids. Germline CDR1 is KGHSH and CDR2 is LQKENI. V shed 6 bases and J shed 11 bases, with 31 bases lying between them. DNA for the CDR3: TGTGCCAGCTCCCCCGTCGTCGGGAGTTACGGTGTGAACACGGCTTTCTTT. It encodes CASSPVVGSYGVNTAFF.

V and J are TRBV28 and TRBJ2-1; 8 bases are a match to TRBD2. V was clipped by 8 bases and J by 6 bases; unmatched bases: 12. Looked up from germline, CDR1 is MDHEN and CDR2 is SYDVKM. The CDR3 length is 15 residues. As DNA, the CDR3 is TGTGCCAGCCACACCGTCGCACTAGCGGCCAATGAGCAGTTCTTC. Protein sequence: CASHTVALAANEQFF.

This clone was recorded a few times. This rearrangement joins TRBV19 to TRBJ1-5; possible D gene TRBD1, 6 bases. CDR3 size: 14 residues. In germline, CDR1 is LNHDA, CDR2 SQIVND (reference sequence). V was cut by 6 bases and J by 6 bases, with 15 bases left in between. This chain's CDR3 is CASRETGWGQPQHF. The CDR3 DNA reads TGTGCCAGTAGGGAAACAGGGTGGGGTCAGCCCCAGCATTTT.

The chain has TRBV30 and TRBJ2-7; 10 positions match TRBD2. The ends lost 1 base at V and 8 bases at J; junction bases unmatched: 11. Germline CDR1 GTSNPN, CDR2 SVGIG (reference sequence). The CDR3 spans 15 residues. The CDR3 region has the DNA TGTGCCTGGAGTGGGCGCGGGGGAGCGGGAGGGCAGCAGTACTTC. Residues: CAWSGRGGAGGQQYF.

This clone was observed a single time. J is TRBJ2-7 and V is TRBV28; 7 bases map to TRBD2. The CDR3 covers 13 residues. Germline V lookup: CDR1 MDHEN, CDR2 SYDVKM. The trim removed 8 bases at V and 3 bases at J, leaving 7 bases unmatched. The CDR3 nucleotides read TGTGCCAGCCAGGGAGGGGCAAACTACGAGCAGTACTTC. This codes for CASQGGANYEQYF.

On this clone: This same CDR3 is encoded by further DNA sequences in the sample. The chain couples TRBV28 to TRBJ2-3; 10 positions match TRBD1. The CDR3 covers 15 residues. After removal of 2 bases from V and 3 bases from J, the junction contained 2 bases not matched to a gene. CDR1 is MDHEN, CDR2 SYDVKM, per germline. CDR3: CASSLPGQGTDTQYF. The CDR3 DNA follows: TGTGCCAGCAGTTTACCGGGACAGGGGACAGATACGCAGTATTTT.

The J gene is TRBJ2-7, the V gene TRBV28, with 11 bases matching TRBD1. The germline CDR1 and CDR2 sequences are MDHEN and SYDVKM. The CDR3 length is 17 residues. J lost 4 bases, V lost 5 bases, and 13 bases had no gene match. The DNA for the CDR3 is TGTGCCAGCAGTAATAGGACAGGGGGCTCGAGTAGGTACGAGCAGTACTTC. It encodes CASSNRTGGSSRYEQYF.

CDR3 residues: CASTETILETQYF. The CDR3 coding sequence is TGTGCCAGCACTGAGACTATTTTGGAGACCCAGTACTTC. The chain has TRBV2 and TRBJ2-5; TRBD2 is a possible D gene (5 bases). The germline V gene has CDR1 SNHLY and CDR2 FYNNEI. Trimming pared 7 bases from V and 5 bases from J, leaving 14 bases between. CDR3 length: 13 residues.

The V gene is TRBV28, the J gene TRBJ2-3; possible D gene TRBD1, 5 bases. The CDR3 spans 16 residues. Per germline, CDR1 MDHEN and CDR2 SYDVKM. Trimming removed 2 bases from V and 4 bases from J, with 16 bases in between. For the CDR3, the DNA is TGTGCCAGCAGTTTACAGGGCGCTTACCCCCCAGATACGCAGTATTTT. This encodes CASSLQGAYPPDTQYF.

This chain connects TRBV6-1 to TRBJ1-1; no firm D call. V lost 2 bases to trimming and J lost 0 bases, with 13 bases between them. CDR1 and CDR2 (germline): MNHNS, SASEGT. The CDR3 contains 16 residues. CDR3 residues: CASSEFRWLMNTEAFF. The CDR3 nucleotides read TGTGCCAGCAGTGAATTCCGTTGGCTAATGAACACTGAAGCTTTCTTT.

V is TRBV27 and J is TRBJ2-1; 12 bases line up with TRBD1. The CDR3 contains 17 residues. After removal of 2 bases from V and 8 bases from J, the junction contained 10 bases not matched to a gene. Per germline, CDR1 MNHEY and CDR2 SMNVEV (reference sequence). CDR3 DNA: TGTGCCAGCAGTTTAGGTCCCGGGACAGGGGGCCTAGATGAGCAGTTCTTC. Residues: CASSLGPGTGGLDEQFF.